This T cell receptor beta chain was obtained from a study of blood T cells in healthy people across ages. Findings of the study overall: When set beside aged donors, long-lived donors presented more naive CD4+ cells and higher diversity.

At least ten counts were recorded for this clonotype. Its specificity is unknown. The use of a sample-barcoded 5' primer and a J-beta primer mix characterized a second PCR of roughly 6 to 11 cycles. Via MiXCR, TCRdb re-called the 5' RACE reads, giving one row per CDR3 protein. The sample records 980,000 or so distinct CDR3 sequences, around 48% being singletons. Trimming pared 6 bases from V and 1 base from J, leaving 7 bases between. Germline-derived CDR1 and CDR2 are MNHEY and SVGEGT. The CDR3 is 14 amino acids. This chain joins TRBV6-2 or TRBV6-3 and TRBJ2-6, with D unresolved. The sequence was collected from a young man in good health. Material: blood. In DNA, the CDR3 is TGTGCCAGCAGGCTTATTTCTGGGGCCAACGTCCTGACTTTC. As protein: CASRLISGANVLTF.